This entry is about one T cell receptor (beta chain). V lost 3 bases to trimming and J lost 3 bases, with 9 bases between them. Looked up from germline, CDR1 is SGHTA and CDR2 is FQGTGA. This CDR3 contains 13 residues. The entry originates in a study of cytomegalovirus exposure and HLA in healthy donors. The wider study: From 190 million or so T cells, an earlier analysis saw 117 million unique TCR beta sequences.

13 Jbeta primers and 60 Vbeta primers were used for the PCR. Using immunoSEQ multiplex PCR, the repertoire was profiled, and TCRdb retains in-frame clones only, with some absent. This table has over 150,000 clones, approximately 80% appearing once. This TCR derives from a boy aged 2 to 10 in good health and CMV-seronegative. The sample taken for sequencing was PBMCs. The J gene is TRBJ2-7, the V gene TRBV7-3, with D possibly matching TRBD1 (6 bases). CDR3 coding DNA: TGTGCCAGCAGCTTGGGGGCGGGCTACGAGCAGTACTTC. Its translation: CASSLGAGYEQYF.